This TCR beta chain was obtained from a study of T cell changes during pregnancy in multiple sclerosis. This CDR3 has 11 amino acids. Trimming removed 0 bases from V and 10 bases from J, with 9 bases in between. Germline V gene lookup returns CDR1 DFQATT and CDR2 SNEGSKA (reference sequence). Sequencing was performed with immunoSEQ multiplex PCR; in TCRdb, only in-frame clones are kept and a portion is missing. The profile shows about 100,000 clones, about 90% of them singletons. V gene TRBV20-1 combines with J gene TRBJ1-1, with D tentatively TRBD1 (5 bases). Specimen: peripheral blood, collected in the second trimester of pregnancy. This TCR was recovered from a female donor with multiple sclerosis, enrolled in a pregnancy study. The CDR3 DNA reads TGCAGTGCTAGAGAGGGGCCGGTAGCTTTCTTT. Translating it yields CSAREGPVAFF.